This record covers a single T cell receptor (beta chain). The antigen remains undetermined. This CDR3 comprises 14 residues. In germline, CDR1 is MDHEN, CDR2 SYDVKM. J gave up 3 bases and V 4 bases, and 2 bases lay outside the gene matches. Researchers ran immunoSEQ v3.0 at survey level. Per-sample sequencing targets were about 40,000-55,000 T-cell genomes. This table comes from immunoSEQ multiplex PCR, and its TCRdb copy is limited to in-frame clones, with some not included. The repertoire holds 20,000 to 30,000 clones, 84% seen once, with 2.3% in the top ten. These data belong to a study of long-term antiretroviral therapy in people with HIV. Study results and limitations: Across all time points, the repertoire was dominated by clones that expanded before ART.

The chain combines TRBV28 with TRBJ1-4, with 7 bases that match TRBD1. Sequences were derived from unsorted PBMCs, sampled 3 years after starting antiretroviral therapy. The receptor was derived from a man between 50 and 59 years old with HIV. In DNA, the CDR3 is TGTGCCAGCAGTTCGACAGGGTCTAATGAAAAACTGTTTTTT. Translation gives CASSSTGSNEKLFF.